The rows below give T cell receptor beta chains drawn from one sample of a study of CD8+ T cells in alopecia areata. Assay used: immunoSEQ multiplex PCR; TCRdb lists only in-frame clones, some missing. The table records around 190,000 clones, about 56% of them present only once. Sequencing used CD8+ T cells sorted from blood. These receptor sequences come from a human donor in good health. Both conserved end residues are part of each CDR3. A D gene is named only where the DNA matches it firmly. Clone size is given for some rows only: seen once, a few or many times, or a class if the clone is expanded.

V gene: TRBV9
J gene: TRBJ2-1
clone size: .
D gene: .
CDR3 DNA: TGTGCCAGCGGAGAGCAGCCTACTAACAATGAGCAGTTCTTC
CDR3 protein: CASGEQPTNNEQFF

V gene: TRBV29-1
J gene: TRBJ1-1
clone size: .
D gene: .
CDR3 DNA: TGCAGCGCCCTTGGTCGGGAAGGGGCGCGGTCCACTGAAGCTTTCTTT
CDR3 protein: CSALGREGARSTEAFF

V gene: TRBV2
J gene: TRBJ1-4
clone size: .
D gene: .
CDR3 DNA: TGTGCCAGCAGGACAGGATCTAATGAAAAACTGTTTTTT
CDR3 protein: CASRTGSNEKLFF

V gene: TRBV29-1
J gene: TRBJ1-1
clone size: .
D gene: .
CDR3 DNA: TGCAGCGTTGAAGAGGGGGGGATGAACACTGAAGCTTTCTTT
CDR3 protein: CSVEEGGMNTEAFF

V gene: TRBV5-4
J gene: TRBJ2-3
clone size: .
D gene: .
CDR3 DNA: TGTGCCAGCAGCCCCAGGGCCGCCGGGGATACGCAGTATTTT
CDR3 protein: CASSPRAAGDTQYF

V gene: TRBV11-2
J gene: TRBJ2-1
clone size: .
D gene: .
CDR3 DNA: TGTGCCAGCAGCTTTCCCCCAATGGGTAGCCTCAAAGGGAATGAGCAGTTCTTC
CDR3 protein: CASSFPPMGSLKGNEQFF

V gene: TRBV5-6
J gene: TRBJ2-5
clone size: .
D gene: TRBD1
CDR3 DNA: TGTGCCAGCAGCGCCCCAGGGACAGGCCAAGAGACCCAGTACTTC
CDR3 protein: CASSAPGTGQETQYF

V gene: TRBV4-1
J gene: TRBJ1-6
clone size: few
D gene: .
CDR3 DNA: TGCGCCAGCAGCCAATTGGCAGGTTATAATTCACCCCTCCACTTT
CDR3 protein: CASSQLAGYNSPLHF

V gene: TRBV23-1
J gene: TRBJ1-2
clone size: few
D gene: TRBD1
CDR3 DNA: TGCGCCAGCAGTCGACAGGGGGCGGGAGGCTACACCTTC
CDR3 protein: CASSRQGAGGYTF

V gene: TRBV5-1
J gene: TRBJ2-2
clone size: few
D gene: .
CDR3 DNA: TGCGCCAGCAGCCAAAGAGCCGGGGAGCTGTTTTTT
CDR3 protein: CASSQRAGELFF

V gene: TRBV4-1
J gene: TRBJ1-4
clone size: .
D gene: .
CDR3 DNA: TGCGCCAGCAGCCAAATTGGCCTTAATGAAAAACTGTTTTTT
CDR3 protein: CASSQIGLNEKLFF

V gene: TRBV7-4
J gene: TRBJ2-5
clone size: .
D gene: .
CDR3 DNA: TGTGCCAGCAGCTTCCGGGTGGGCCAGTACTTC
CDR3 protein: CASSFRVGQYF

V gene: TRBV4-1
J gene: TRBJ1-6
clone size: once
D gene: TRBD1
CDR3 DNA: TGCGCCAGCAGCCAACTGACAGGGGGCGATTCACCCCTCCACTTT
CDR3 protein: CASSQLTGGDSPLHF

V gene: TRBV19
J gene: TRBJ1-2
clone size: .
D gene: TRBD1
CDR3 DNA: TGTGCCAGTAGTATCGGGACAGGGGCTGGCTACACCTTC
CDR3 protein: CASSIGTGAGYTF

V gene: TRBV29-1
J gene: TRBJ1-1
clone size: .
D gene: .
CDR3 DNA: TGCAGCGTTGATCAGGTTTACGGGAGAACTGAAGCTTTCTTT
CDR3 protein: CSVDQVYGRTEAFF

V gene: TRBV2
J gene: TRBJ1-2
clone size: .
D gene: .
CDR3 DNA: TGTGCCAGCAGTCTAACAGGAATCCGGGGCTACACCTTC
CDR3 protein: CASSLTGIRGYTF

V gene: TRBV19
J gene: TRBJ2-1
clone size: few
D gene: .
CDR3 DNA: TGTGCCAGTAGTAGCGACGGTTACAATGAGCAGTTCTTC
CDR3 protein: CASSSDGYNEQFF